This T cell receptor (beta chain) was obtained from a study of tumor-infiltrating lymphocytes in primary liver carcinoma. About the research overall: Samples produced roughly 3.5 to 7.5 million productive TCRbeta reads, comparable across tissue types.

TCR beta cDNA was made from 400 to 500 ng total RNA with a constant-region primer. TCR beta libraries came from three nested multiplex PCR rounds using slightly modified ARM-PCR. Each of the first two PCR rounds ran roughly 9 cycles with TRBV1-TRBV30 forward and C-beta reverse primers. TCRdb re-called the multiplex PCR reads through MiXCR, storing one row per CDR3 protein. This table has about 20,000 distinct CDR3 sequences, around three quarters appearing once. As for this clonotype: No antigen is known for it.

Study-wide results and limits: The 250 largest clones made up significantly more of tumor than blood repertoires (p = 0.039).

Both RNA and DNA were isolated together from about 21-30 mg of bulk tissue that had not been sorted. Cases comprised patients with primary liver carcinoma who received surgical resection. Sampling was performed at five separate regions of each tumor. The CDR3 runs to 18 residues. Germline V CDR1 and CDR2: LGHNA, YNFKEQ. The genes are TRBV4-2 and TRBJ2-3; 7 bases map to TRBD2. The TCR sequence derives from a man aged 35 to 55 with primary liver carcinoma and hepatitis B virus infection. Sequencing input: liver tumor tissue from sampling region 1. Stated subset: tumor region T1, superior pole. The CDR3 here is CLSSQVAPLAGATDTQYF. The CDR3 bases are TGTCTCAGCAGCCAAGTGGCGCCTCTGGCGGGAGCGACAGATACGCAGTATTTT.